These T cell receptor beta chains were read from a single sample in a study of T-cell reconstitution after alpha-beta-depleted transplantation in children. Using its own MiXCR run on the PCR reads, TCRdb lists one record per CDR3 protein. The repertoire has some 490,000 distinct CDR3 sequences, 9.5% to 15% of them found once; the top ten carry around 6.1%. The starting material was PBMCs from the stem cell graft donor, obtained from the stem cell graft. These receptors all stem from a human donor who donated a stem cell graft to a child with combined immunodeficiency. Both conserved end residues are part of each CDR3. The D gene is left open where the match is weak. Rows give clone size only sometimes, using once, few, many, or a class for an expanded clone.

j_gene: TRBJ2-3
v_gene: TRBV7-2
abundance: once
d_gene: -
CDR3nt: TGTGCCAGCAGCTCCATGGGCCGCTACACAGATACGCAGTATTTT
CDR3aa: CASSSMGRYTDTQYF

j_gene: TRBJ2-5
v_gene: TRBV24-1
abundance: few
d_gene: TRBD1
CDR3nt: TGTGCCACCAGGGGAACAGGGGACCTAGAGACCCAGTACTTC
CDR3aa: CATRGTGDLETQYF

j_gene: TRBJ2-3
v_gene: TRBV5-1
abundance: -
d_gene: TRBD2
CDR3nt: TGCGCCAGCAGCGGGACTAGCGGCACAGATACGCAGTATTTT
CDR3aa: CASSGTSGTDTQYF

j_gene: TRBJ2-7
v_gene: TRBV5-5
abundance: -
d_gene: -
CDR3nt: TGTGCCAGCAGCTTGGGCGCCGGCAGCAACTACGAGCAGTACTTC
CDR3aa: CASSLGAGSNYEQYF

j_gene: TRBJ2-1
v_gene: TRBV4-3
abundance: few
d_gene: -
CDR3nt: TGCGCCAGCAGCCCAGCCTTCGGGGGAACGGGTAGGAATGAGCAGTTCTTC
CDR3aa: CASSPAFGGTGRNEQFF

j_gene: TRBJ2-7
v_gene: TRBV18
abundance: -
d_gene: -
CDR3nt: TGTGCCAGCTCACCACCGATTCAGTCCACCTACGAGCAGTACTTC
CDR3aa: CASSPPIQSTYEQYF

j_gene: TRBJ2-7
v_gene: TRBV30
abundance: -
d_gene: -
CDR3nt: TGTGCCTGGAGTCAGGGACTGACCTACGAGCAGTACTTC
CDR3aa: CAWSQGLTYEQYF

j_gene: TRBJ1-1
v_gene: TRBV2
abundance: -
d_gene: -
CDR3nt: TGTGCCAGCAGTGTAATCACTGAAGCTTTCTTT
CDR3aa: CASSVITEAFF

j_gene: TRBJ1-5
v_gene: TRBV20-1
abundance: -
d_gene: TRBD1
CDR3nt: TGCAGTGCTAAGACGGACAGGGTAGATCAGCCCCAGCATTTT
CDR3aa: CSAKTDRVDQPQHF

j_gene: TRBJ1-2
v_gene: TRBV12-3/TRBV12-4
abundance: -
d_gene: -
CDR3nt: TGTGCCAGCAGTTTAGCGGCCCTTCCGGTGTTAGGCTACACCTTC
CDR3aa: CASSLAALPVLGYTF

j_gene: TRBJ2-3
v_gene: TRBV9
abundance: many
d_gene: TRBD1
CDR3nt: TGTGCCAGCAGCTTGACAGGGGGATCAGATACGCAGTATTTT
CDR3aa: CASSLTGGSDTQYF

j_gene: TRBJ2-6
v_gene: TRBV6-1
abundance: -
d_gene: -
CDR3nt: TGTGCCAGCAGTGAATATGGGGGTTCTGGGGCCAACGTCCTGACTTTC
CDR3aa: CASSEYGGSGANVLTF

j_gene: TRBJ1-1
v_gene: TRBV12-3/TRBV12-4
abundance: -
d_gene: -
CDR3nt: TGTGCCAGCACCAGTGGCGCGTACGGCCCCGAAGCTTTCTTT
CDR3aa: CASTSGAYGPEAFF

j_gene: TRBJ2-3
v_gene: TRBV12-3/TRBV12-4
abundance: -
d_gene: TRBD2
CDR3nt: TGTGCCAGCAGTTTGACTAGCGGGAGGGTGGATACGCAGTATTTT
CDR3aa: CASSLTSGRVDTQYF

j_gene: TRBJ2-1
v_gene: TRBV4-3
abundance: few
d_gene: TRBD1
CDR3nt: TGCGCCAGCAGCCATGTTGACAGGGGGAATGAGCAGTTCTTC
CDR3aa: CASSHVDRGNEQFF

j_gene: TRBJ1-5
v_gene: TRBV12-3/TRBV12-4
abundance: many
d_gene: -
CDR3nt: TGTGCCAGCAGTTTAGCGGGAGGGCAGCCCCAGCATTTT
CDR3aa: CASSLAGGQPQHF

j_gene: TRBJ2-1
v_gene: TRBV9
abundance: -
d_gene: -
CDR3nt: TGTGCCAGCAGCGTAGCGGGCACCAATGAGCAGTTCTTC
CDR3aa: CASSVAGTNEQFF

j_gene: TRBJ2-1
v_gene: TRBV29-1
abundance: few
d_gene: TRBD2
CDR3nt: TGCAGCCCAACCTTTGTAGCGGGAGGGGAGCAGTTCTTC
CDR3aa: CSPTFVAGGEQFF

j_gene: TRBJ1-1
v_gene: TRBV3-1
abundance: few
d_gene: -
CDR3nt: TGTGCCAGCAGCGACCGGGGGGTTGCGAACACTGAAGCTTTCTTT
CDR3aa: CASSDRGVANTEAFF

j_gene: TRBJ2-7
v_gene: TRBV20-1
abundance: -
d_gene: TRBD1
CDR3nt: TGCAGTGCTGAGGGGGCGTTAGGTTCCTACGAGCAGTACTTC
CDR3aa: CSAEGALGSYEQYF

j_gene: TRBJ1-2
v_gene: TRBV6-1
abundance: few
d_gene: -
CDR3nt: TGTGCCAGCTGGGGGGAGGGAGCCCTGAACTATGGCTACACCTTC
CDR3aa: CASWGEGALNYGYTF

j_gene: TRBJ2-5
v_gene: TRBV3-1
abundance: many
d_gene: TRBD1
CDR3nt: TGTGCCAGCAGCCGGGACAGGGGAGAGACCCAGTACTTC
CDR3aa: CASSRDRGETQYF

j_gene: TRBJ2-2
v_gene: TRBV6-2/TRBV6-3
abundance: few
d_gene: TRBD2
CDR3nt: TGTGCCAGCAGTTGGCTAGCGGGGGGGCCCGACACCGGGGAGCTGTTTTTT
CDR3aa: CASSWLAGGPDTGELFF

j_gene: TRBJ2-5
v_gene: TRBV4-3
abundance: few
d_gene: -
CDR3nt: TGCGCCAGCAGCCAAGATCAGGGGACGAGTGGGACCCAGTACTTC
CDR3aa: CASSQDQGTSGTQYF

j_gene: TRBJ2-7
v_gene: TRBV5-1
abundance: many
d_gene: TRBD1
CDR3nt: TGCGCCAGCAGCTTGAGTGACAGGGGAAACGAGCAGTACTTC
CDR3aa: CASSLSDRGNEQYF

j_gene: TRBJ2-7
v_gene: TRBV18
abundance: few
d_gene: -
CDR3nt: TGTGCCAGCTCACCACGGGGCGACGGATACGAGCAGTACTTC
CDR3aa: CASSPRGDGYEQYF

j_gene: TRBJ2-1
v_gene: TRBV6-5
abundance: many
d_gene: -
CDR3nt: TGTGCCAGCAGTCCCGTTCCGACAGGCTTCTCCTACAATGAGCAGTTCTTC
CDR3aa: CASSPVPTGFSYNEQFF

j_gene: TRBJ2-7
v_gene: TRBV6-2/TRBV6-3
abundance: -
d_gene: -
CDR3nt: TGTGCCAGCAGTTACCAGACAGGAAGCGGGGTGTACTTC
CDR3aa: CASSYQTGSGVYF

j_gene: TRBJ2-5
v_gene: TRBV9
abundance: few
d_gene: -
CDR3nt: TGTGCCAGCAGCGTACAGGACCGAGAGACCCAGTACTTC
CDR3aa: CASSVQDRETQYF

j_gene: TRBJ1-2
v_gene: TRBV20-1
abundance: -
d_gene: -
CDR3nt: TGCAGTGCTAGAGATCCGGGCTCAGGGCACTATGGCTACACCTTC
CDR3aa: CSARDPGSGHYGYTF